This T cell receptor (beta chain) was observed in a study of cytomegalovirus exposure and HLA in healthy donors. The germline CDR1 and CDR2 sequences are SGHDT and YYEEEE. V was cut by 4 bases and J by 7 bases, with 8 bases left in between. CDR3 size: 12 residues. Primers included in the PCR were 60 Vbeta and 13 Jbeta primers. TCRdb keeps only in-frame clones here, not all; method: immunoSEQ multiplex PCR. The sample holds over 100,000 clones, about 76% seen once. The chain couples TRBV5-6 to TRBJ2-2; a weak D match, TRBD2 (5 bases). The receptor was isolated from a man aged 35 to 55 in good health and CMV-seropositive. Material for sequencing was PBMCs. CDR3 sequence (DNA): TGTGCCAGCAGCCCCGGGGACGGGGAGCTGTTTTTT. Translating it yields CASSPGDGELFF.